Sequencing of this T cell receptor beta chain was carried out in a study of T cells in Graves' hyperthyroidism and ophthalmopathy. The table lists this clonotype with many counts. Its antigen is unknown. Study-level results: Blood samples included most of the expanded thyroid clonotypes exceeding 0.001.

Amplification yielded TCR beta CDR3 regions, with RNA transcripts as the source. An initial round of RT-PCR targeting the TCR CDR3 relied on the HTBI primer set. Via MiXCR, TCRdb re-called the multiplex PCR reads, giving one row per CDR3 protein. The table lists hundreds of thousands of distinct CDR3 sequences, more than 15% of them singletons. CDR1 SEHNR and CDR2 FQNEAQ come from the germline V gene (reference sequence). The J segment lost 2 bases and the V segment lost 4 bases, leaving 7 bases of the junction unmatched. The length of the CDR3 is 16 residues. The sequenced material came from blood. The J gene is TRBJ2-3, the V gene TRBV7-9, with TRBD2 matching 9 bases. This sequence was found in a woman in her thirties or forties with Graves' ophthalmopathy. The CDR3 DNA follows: TGTGCCAGCAGCTATAGCGGGAGTGGGGTCACAGATACGCAGTATTTT. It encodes CASSYSGSGVTDTQYF.